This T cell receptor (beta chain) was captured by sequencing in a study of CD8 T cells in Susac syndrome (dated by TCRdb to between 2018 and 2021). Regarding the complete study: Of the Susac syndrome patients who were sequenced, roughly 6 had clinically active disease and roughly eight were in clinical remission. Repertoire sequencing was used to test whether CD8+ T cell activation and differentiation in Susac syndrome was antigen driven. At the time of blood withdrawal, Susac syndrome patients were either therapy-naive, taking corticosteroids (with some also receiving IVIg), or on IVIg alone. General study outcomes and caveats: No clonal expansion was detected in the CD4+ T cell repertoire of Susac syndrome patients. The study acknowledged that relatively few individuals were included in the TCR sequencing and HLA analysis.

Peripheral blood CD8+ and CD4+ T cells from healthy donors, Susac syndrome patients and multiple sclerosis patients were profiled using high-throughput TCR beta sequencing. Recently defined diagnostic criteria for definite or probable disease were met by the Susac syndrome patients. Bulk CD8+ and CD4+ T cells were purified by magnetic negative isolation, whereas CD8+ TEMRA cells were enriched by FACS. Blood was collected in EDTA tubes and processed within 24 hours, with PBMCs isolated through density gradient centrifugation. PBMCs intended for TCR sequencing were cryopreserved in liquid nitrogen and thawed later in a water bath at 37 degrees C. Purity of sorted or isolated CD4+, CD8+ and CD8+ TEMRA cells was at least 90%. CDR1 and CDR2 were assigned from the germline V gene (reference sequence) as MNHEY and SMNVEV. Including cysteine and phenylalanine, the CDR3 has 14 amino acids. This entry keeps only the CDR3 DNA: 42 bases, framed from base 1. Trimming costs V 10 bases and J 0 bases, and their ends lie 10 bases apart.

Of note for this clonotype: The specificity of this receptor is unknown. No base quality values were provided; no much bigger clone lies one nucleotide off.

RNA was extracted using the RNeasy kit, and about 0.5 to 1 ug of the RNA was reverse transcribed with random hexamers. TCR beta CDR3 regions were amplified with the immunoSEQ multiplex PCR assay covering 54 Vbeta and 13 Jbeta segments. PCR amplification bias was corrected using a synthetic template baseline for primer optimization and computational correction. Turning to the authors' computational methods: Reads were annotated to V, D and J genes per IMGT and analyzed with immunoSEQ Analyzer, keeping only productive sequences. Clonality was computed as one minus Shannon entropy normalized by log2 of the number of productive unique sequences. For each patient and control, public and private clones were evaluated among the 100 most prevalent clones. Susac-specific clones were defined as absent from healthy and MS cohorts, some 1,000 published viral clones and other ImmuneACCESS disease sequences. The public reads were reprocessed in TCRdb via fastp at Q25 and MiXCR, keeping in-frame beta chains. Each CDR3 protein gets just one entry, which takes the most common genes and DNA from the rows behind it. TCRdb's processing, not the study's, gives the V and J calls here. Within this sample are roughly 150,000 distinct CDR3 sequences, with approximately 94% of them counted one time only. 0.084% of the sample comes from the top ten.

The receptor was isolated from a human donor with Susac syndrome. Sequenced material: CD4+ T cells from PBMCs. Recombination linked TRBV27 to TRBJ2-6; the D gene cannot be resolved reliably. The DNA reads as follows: TGTGCCACCATGGGTATCTCTGGGGCCAACGTCCTGACTTTC. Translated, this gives CATMGISGANVLTF. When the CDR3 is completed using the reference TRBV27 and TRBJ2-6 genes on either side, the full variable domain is EAQVTQNPRYLITVTGKKLTVTCSQNMNHEYMSWYRQDPGLGLRQIYYSMNVEVTDKGDVPEGYKVSRKEKRNFPLILESPSPNQTSLYFCATMGISGANVLTFGAGSRLTVL.